The clone carrying this T cell receptor (beta chain) turned up a few times. A read error may account for a junction end that differs from germline. The data originate from a study of T-cell memory formation after mild COVID-19. In germline, CDR1 is PRHDT, CDR2 FYEKMQ (reference sequence). The CDR3 totals 15 residues. With constant-segment primers, 5'RACE yielded cDNA libraries of TCR alpha and TCR beta that carried sample barcodes and UMIs. TCRdb reanalysed the 5' RACE reads using MiXCR and keeps one entry per CDR3 protein. The data contain 470,000 or so distinct CDR3 sequences, roughly 25% of them singletons.

The chain has TRBV13 and TRBJ2-7; 7 nucleotides agree with TRBD2. The sample comprised PBMCs or a T cell subset sorted from them (not recorded which). The sequence derives from an adult woman who had mild COVID-19 (a few samples of this study predate the infection). Cell type and time point are not known. CDR3 loop: CASSLGLERIYEQYF. CDR3 DNA: TGTGCCAGCAGCCTAGGACTAGAACGAATCTACGAGCAGTACTTC.